The 5 T cell receptor beta chains presented below share a single source sample, sequenced in a study of blood T cell repertoires in COVID-19. Profiled with immunoSEQ multiplex PCR; TCRdb holds only in-frame clones, not every one. Of hundreds of thousands of clones listed, around nine tenths are singletons. Sample: peripheral blood. The receptors were sampled from a woman aged 70 to 79 with COVID-19, enrolled during active disease.

The chain carries TRBV4-1 and TRBJ2-7; TRBD1 might be the D (6 bases). There are 15 residues in the CDR3. Germline lookup yields CDR1 MGHRA and CDR2 YSYEKL. V was shortened by 1 base and J by 2 bases, with 12 bases between the two germline ends. The CDR3 reads CASSQVQGRAYEQYF. CDR3 bases: TGCGCCAGCAGCCAAGTACAGGGAAGGGCCTACGAGCAGTACTTC.

This clone was picked up a small number of times. The rearrangement joins TRBV5-1 to TRBJ2-7; 9 bases align to TRBD1. Trimming took 4 bases from V and 4 from J; bases not matched to a gene: 15. CDR1 is SGHRS and CDR2 is YFSETQ in the germline V gene. This CDR3 has 17 amino acids. This chain's CDR3 is CASSPTSGQGRPYEQYF. The CDR3 DNA is TGCGCCAGCAGCCCCACATCCGGACAGGGGAGACCTTACGAGCAGTACTTC.

J is TRBJ1-5 and V is TRBV27; D ambiguous. V gave up 8 bases and J gave up 0 bases, with 14 bases separating them. CDR1 is MNHEY, CDR2 SMNVEV, per germline (reference sequence). This CDR3 spans 15 amino acids. In nucleotides, the CDR3 is TGTGCCAGCCCTTGGGCACCAGATAGCAATCAGCCCCAGCATTTT. Translated: CASPWAPDSNQPQHF.

This sequence joins TRBV10-3 and TRBJ1-1; 7 nucleotides match TRBD1. This CDR3 region has 14 residues. Germline lookup yields CDR1 ENHRY and CDR2 SYGVKD. Losses at the gene ends were 10 bases for V and 1 base for J; bases not matched to a gene: 9. CDR3 sequence: CATTLGTANTEAFF. In DNA, the CDR3 is TGTGCCACGACCCTCGGGACAGCGAACACTGAAGCTTTCTTT.

This clone was recorded only once. The V and J genes are TRBV5-1 and TRBJ1-6; D not resolved. With 0 bases removed from V and 5 bases from J, the gap between germline ends came to 6 bases. The CDR3 contains 14 residues. CDR1 and CDR2 (germline): SGHRS, YFSETQ. The CDR3, as DNA: TGCGCCAGCAGCTTGGATCAGGATAATTCACCCCTCCACTTT. Protein product: CASSLDQDNSPLHF.